These T cell receptor beta chains were read from a single sample in a study of PD-1 blockade in classical Hodgkin lymphoma. Clones were sequenced by immunoSEQ multiplex PCR, and TCRdb holds only the in-frame ones, with some missing. The table records about 17,000 clones, roughly nine tenths of them present only once. Specimen: peripheral blood mononuclear cells (PBMCs). These TCRs come from a human donor with classical Hodgkin lymphoma. Both conserved end residues are part of each CDR3. The D gene is left open where the match is weak. Only some rows state a clone size, as once, few, many or a class for expanded clones.

TRBJ2-1	17	TRBD2	NA	TRBV4-3	TGCGCCAGCAGCCCACTCCCAACTAGCGGGAGTAGCAATGAGCAGTTCTTC	CASSPLPTSGSSNEQFF
TRBJ1-2	14	TRBD1	NA	TRBV9	TGTGCCAGCAGCGTAGCTACGACAGGGTTTGGCTACACCTTC	CASSVATTGFGYTF
TRBJ1-2	14	TRBD1	NA	TRBV28	TGTGCCAGCAGTCCCGACAGGGTTTTGGGGGGCTACACCTTC	CASSPDRVLGGYTF
TRBJ1-2	14	NA	NA	TRBV19	TGTGCCAGTAGTCGCCATGGGGAGGGCTATGGCTACACCTTC	CASSRHGEGYGYTF
TRBJ1-1	13	NA	NA	TRBV12-5	TGTGCTAGTCGGCGGGACGGAGGATCTGAAGCTTTCTTT	CASRRDGGSEAFF
TRBJ1-3	16	NA	NA	TRBV7-9	TGTGCCAGCAGCTTAGAACACCCCTACTCTGGAAACACCATATATTTT	CASSLEHPYSGNTIYF
TRBJ2-7	16	NA	NA	TRBV7-2	TGTGCCAGCAGCTTAGCCACAGCAAGTAGCTTTTACGAGCAGTACTTC	CASSLATASSFYEQYF
TRBJ1-2	15	TRBD1	NA	TRBV7-6	TGTGCCAGCAGCCCCGCCGGGACAGGGGACTATGGCTACACCTTC	CASSPAGTGDYGYTF
TRBJ1-4	16	TRBD1	NA	TRBV4-1	TGCGCCAGCAGCCAAGATTCTAACAGGGGAGTGCGAAAACTGTTTTTT	CASSQDSNRGVRKLFF
TRBJ2-5	16	TRBD2	NA	TRBV27	TGTGCCAGCAGTCTCCAATCTGCGGGAGGGCCGGAGACCCAGTACTTC	CASSLQSAGGPETQYF
TRBJ2-7	13	TRBD2	NA	TRBV19	TGTGCCAGTAGTTTCGGGAGGGGATACGAGCAGTACTTC	CASSFGRGYEQYF
TRBJ1-4	14	NA	medium-sized	TRBV27	TGTGCCAGCAGTTTATTAGGGAATAATGAAAAACTGTTTTTT	CASSLLGNNEKLFF
TRBJ2-2	15	TRBD1	NA	TRBV5-1	TGCGCCAGCAGCTTCCGGGACAGTCCGGCCGGGGAGCTGTTTTTT	CASSFRDSPAGELFF
TRBJ1-3	15	NA	NA	TRBV7-2	TGTGCCAGCAGCTTAGGGGGTAGCTCTGGAAACACCATATATTTT	CASSLGGSSGNTIYF
TRBJ2-7	15	TRBD1	NA	TRBV7-8	TGTGCCAGCAGCCGCCGTCGGGACAGCCCCTACGAGCAGTACTTC	CASSRRRDSPYEQYF
TRBJ1-1	13	NA	NA	TRBV7-2	TGTGCCAGCAGCGCCTGGATGAACACTGAAGCTTTCTTT	CASSAWMNTEAFF
TRBJ1-3	15	TRBD1	NA	TRBV9	TGTGCCAGCAGCGTAGCTCAGGGGGTCGGAAACACCATATATTTT	CASSVAQGVGNTIYF
TRBJ2-7	17	NA	NA	TRBV11-2	TGTGCCAGCAGCTTAGAAGGGGGGTCGGTCCGCCCCTACGAGCAGTACTTC	CASSLEGGSVRPYEQYF
TRBJ2-3	15	TRBD2	NA	TRBV28	TGTGCCAGCAGTTATCGCGGGAGGGTGGGAGATACGCAGTATTTT	CASSYRGRVGDTQYF
TRBJ1-3	18	TRBD1	NA	TRBV28	TGTGCCAGCAGCTCCATCGGGACAGGGGGTTCTCATGGAAACACCATATATTTT	CASSSIGTGGSHGNTIYF
TRBJ1-5	15	NA	NA	TRBV15	TGTGCCACCAGCAGAGATTGGGGGGGCGGGCAGCCCCAGCATTTT	CATSRDWGGGQPQHF
TRBJ2-3	12	NA	NA	TRBV11-2	TGTGCCAGCAGCCCGGGGGCAGATACGCAGTATTTT	CASSPGADTQYF